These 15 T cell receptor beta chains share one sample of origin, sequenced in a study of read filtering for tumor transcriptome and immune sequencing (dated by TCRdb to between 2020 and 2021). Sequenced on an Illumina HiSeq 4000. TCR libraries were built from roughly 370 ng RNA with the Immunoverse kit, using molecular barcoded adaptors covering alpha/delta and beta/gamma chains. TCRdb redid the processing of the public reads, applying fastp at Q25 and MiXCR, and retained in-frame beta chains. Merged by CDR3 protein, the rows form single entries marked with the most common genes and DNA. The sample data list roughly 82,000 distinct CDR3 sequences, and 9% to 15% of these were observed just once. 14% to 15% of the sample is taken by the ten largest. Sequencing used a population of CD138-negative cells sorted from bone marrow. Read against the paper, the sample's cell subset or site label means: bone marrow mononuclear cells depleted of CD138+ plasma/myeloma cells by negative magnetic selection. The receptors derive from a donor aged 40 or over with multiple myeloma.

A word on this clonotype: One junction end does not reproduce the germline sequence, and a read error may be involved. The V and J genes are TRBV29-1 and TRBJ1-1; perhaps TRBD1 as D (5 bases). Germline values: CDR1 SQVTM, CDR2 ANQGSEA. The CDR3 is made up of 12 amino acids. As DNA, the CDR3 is TGCAGCGTTGCTATATTGGAGGGCGGGGCTTACTTT. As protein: CSVAILEGGAYF.

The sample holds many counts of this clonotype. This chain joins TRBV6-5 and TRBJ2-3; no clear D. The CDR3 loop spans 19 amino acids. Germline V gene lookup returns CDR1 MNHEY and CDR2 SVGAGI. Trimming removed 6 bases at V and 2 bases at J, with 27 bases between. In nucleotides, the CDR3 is TGTGCCAGCAGGGCCCTCGGTTGGCCTACCGTGGGGTTCACAGATACGCAGTATTTT. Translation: CASRALGWPTVGFTDTQYF.

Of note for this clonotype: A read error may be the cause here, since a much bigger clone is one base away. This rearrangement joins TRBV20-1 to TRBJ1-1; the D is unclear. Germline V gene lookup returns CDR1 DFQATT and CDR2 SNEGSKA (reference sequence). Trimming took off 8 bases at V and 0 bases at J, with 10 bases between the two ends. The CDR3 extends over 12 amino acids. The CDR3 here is CSLRPLNTEAFF. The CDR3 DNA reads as TGCAGTTTGAGGCCCTTGAACACTGAAGCTTTCTTT.

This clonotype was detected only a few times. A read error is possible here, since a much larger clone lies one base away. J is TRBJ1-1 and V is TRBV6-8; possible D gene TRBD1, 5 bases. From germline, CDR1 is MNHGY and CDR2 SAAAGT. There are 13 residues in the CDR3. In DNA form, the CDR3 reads TGTACCAGCAGTTACAGGAGAAGAACTGAAGCTTTCTTT. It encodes CTSSYRRRTEAFF.

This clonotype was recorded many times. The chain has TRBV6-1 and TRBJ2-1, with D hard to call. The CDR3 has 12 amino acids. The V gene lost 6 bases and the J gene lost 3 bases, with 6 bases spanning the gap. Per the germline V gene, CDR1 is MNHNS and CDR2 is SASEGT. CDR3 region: CASREIYNEQFF. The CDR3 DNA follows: TGTGCCAGCAGGGAGATCTACAATGAGCAGTTCTTC.

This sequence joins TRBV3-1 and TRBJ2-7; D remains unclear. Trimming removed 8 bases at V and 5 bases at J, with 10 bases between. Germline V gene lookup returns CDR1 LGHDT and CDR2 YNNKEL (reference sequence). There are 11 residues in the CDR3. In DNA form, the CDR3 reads TGTGCCAGCTCTCAGAGCAACGAGCAGTACTTC. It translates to CASSQSNEQYF.

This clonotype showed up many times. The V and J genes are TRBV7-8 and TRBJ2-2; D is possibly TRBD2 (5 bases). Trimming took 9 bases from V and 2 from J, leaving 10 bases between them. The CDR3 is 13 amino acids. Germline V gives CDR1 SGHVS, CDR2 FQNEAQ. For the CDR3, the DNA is TGTGCCAGTTCGGGAACCAACACCGGGGAGCTGTTTTTT. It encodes CASSGTNTGELFF.

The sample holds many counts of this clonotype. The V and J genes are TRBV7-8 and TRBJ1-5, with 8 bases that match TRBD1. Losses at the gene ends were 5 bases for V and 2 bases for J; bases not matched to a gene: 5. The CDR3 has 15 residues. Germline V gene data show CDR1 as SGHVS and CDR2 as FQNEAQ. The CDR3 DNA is TGTGCCAGCAGCCGGGGACAGGTCGGCAATCAGCCCCAGCATTTT. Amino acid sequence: CASSRGQVGNQPQHF.

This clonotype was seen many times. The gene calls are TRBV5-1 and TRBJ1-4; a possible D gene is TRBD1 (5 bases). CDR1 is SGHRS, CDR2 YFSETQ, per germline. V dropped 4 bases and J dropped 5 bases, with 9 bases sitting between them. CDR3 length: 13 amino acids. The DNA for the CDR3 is TGCGCCAGCAGCGGGGCTCCGAATGAAAAACTGTTTTTT. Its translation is CASSGAPNEKLFF. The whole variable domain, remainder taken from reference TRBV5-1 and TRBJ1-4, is KAGVTQTPRYLIKTRGQQVTLSCSPISGHRSVSWYQQTPGQGLQFLFEYFSETQRNKGNFPGRFSGRQFSNSRSEMNVSTLELGDSALYLCASSGAPNEKLFFGSGTQLSVL.

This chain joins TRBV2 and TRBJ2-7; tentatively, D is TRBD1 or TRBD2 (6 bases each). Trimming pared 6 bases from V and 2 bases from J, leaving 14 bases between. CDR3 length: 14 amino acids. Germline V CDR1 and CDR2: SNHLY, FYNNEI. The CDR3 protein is CASSDGGGTYEQYF. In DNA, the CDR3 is TGTGCCAGCAGCGATGGAGGGGGTACCTACGAGCAGTACTTC.

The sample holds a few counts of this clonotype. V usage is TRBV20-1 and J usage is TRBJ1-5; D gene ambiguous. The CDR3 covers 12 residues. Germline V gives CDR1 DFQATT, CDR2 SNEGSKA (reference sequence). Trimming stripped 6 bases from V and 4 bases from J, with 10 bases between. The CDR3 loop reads CSATDGNQPQHF. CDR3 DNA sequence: TGCAGTGCAACGGACGGGAATCAGCCCCAGCATTTT.

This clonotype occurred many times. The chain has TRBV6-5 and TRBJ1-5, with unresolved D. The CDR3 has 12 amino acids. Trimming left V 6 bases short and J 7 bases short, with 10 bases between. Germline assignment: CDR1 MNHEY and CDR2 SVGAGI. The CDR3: CASSNPGQPQHF. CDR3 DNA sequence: TGTGCCAGCAGCAACCCCGGGCAGCCCCAGCATTTT.

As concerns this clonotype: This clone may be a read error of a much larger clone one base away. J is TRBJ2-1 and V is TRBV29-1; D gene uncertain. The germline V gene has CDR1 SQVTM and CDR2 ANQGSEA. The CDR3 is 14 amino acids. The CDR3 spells CSVDRTQAYNGQFF. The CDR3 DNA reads TGCAGCGTTGATAGAACCCAGGCCTACAATGGGCAGTTCTTC.

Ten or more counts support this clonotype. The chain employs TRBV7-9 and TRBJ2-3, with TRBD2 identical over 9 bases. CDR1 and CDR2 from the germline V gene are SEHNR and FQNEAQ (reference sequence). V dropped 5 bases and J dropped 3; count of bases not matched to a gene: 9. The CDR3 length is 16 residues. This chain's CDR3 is CASSPRLAEITDTQYF. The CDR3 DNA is TGTGCCAGCAGCCCCAGACTAGCGGAGATAACAGATACGCAGTATTTT.

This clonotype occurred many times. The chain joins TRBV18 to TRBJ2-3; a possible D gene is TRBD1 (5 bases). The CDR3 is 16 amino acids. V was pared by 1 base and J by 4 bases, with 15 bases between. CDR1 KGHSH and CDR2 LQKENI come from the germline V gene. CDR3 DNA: TGTGCCAGCTCACCACAGAGAGTGGGCAGGGCAGATACGCAGTATTTT. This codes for CASSPQRVGRADTQYF.